This T cell receptor beta chain was identified in a study of blood T cells in healthy people across ages. The donors, aged roughly 6 to 100, were healthy Caucasians from Russia. Study-wide results and limits: Donors of long life had a larger count of naive CD4+ cells and greater diversity than aged donors.

Remarks on this clonotype: Its antigen is undetermined.

CDR1 is SNHLY, CDR2 FYNNEI, per germline. The trim removed 8 bases at V and 1 base at J, leaving 7 bases unmatched. This CDR3 has 14 residues. Alongside a J-beta primer mix, a sample-barcoded 5' primer served in a second PCR lasting about 7 to 12 cycles. Any given sample supplied a minimum of 3 million CDR3-containing paired-end reads. TCRdb reprocessed the 5' RACE reads via MiXCR and lists one record per CDR3 protein. The sample includes about 1.6 million distinct CDR3 sequences, 34% of them seen just once. The clonotype was recovered from a woman aged 25 to 39 in good health. The chain uses TRBV2 and TRBJ1-2, with TRBD1 matching over 7 bases. Specimen: blood. The CDR3 is CASDRDRDNYGYTF. CDR3 nucleotide sequence: TGTGCCAGCGACCGGGACAGAGATAACTATGGCTACACCTTC.